Each of the 32 T cell receptor beta chains below was sequenced from the same sample in a study of T cell responses to AZD1222 COVID-19 vaccine. Produced via immunoSEQ multiplex PCR; TCRdb's table is partial and in-frame only. In the table there are approximately 83,000 clones, around nine tenths of which are singletons. This specimen was peripheral blood, taken on day 0 of MenACWY control vaccination. The receptors were gathered from an adult in good health.

This chain connects TRBV7-8 to TRBJ2-5; either TRBD1 or TRBD2 may supply D (5 bases each). Deletions cut 3 bases from V and 7 bases from J, with 9 bases between. This CDR3 is built from 12 residues. The germline V gene encodes CDR1 SGHVS and CDR2 FQNEAQ. CDR3 DNA: TGTGCCAGCAGCTTGGGGACGGGGACCCAGTACTTC. It is translated as CASSLGTGTQYF.

The chain joins TRBV2 to TRBJ1-2; 8 bases align to TRBD1. Trimming cost V 7 bases and J 7 bases; bases outside gene matches: 8. The CDR3 is made up of 13 amino acids. The germline V gene has CDR1 SNHLY and CDR2 FYNNEI. As DNA, the CDR3 is TGTGCCAGCACCATAGGACAGGGAATTGGCTACACCTTC. Amino acids: CASTIGQGIGYTF.

V and J are TRBV25-1 and TRBJ2-1, with 7 bases matching TRBD2. CDR1 is MGHDK, CDR2 SYGVNS, per germline. After removal of 6 bases from V and 8 bases from J, the junction contained 13 bases not matched to a gene. The CDR3 sequence is 15 residues long. CDR3 protein: CASSAPGTGGDEQFF. The CDR3 DNA is TGTGCCAGCAGCGCCCCCGGGACTGGGGGGGATGAGCAGTTCTTC.

This chain links TRBV7-9 with TRBJ2-5; weak D call: TRBD2 (6 bases). From germline, CDR1 is SEHNR and CDR2 FQNEAQ (reference sequence). V lost 4 bases to trimming and J lost 5 bases, with 11 bases between them. The CDR3 has 13 amino acids. CDR3 sequence (DNA): TGTGCCAGCAGCTCTGGGACTGGGGAGACCCAGTACTTC. Protein product: CASSSGTGETQYF.

This rearrangement joins TRBV7-9 to TRBJ2-2, with D possibly matching TRBD1 (5 bases). This CDR3 region has 16 residues. From germline, CDR1 is SEHNR and CDR2 FQNEAQ (reference sequence). V lost 5 bases, J lost 0 bases, and 13 bases lay in between. The CDR3 sequence is CASSPSDRPNTGELFF. For the CDR3, the DNA is TGTGCCAGCAGCCCCTCCGACAGACCGAACACCGGGGAGCTGTTTTTT.

There are a few counts of this clone. The V gene is TRBV10-3, the J gene TRBJ1-5; 8 bases match TRBD1. The V gene's germline CDR1 is ENHRY and CDR2 SYGVKD. The CDR3 has 15 residues. The V and J ends lost 10 bases and 0 bases, in that order; junction bases with no gene match: 8. CDR3 coding DNA: TGTGCCACAGGACAGGGAACCTTTAGCAATCAGCCCCAGCATTTT. Its translation: CATGQGTFSNQPQHF.

The chain has TRBV3-1 (or the pseudogene TRBV3-2) and TRBJ2-1; D may match TRBD1 or TRBD2 (5 bases each). Looked up from germline, CDR1 is LGHDT and CDR2 is YNNKEL (reference sequence). The CDR3 consists of 14 residues. Trimming cost V 1 base and J 3 bases, with 7 bases left between them. CDR3: CASSQVGGYNEQFF. DNA for the CDR3: TGTGCCAGCAGCCAAGTTGGGGGCTACAATGAGCAGTTCTTC.

For the CDR3, the DNA is TGTGCCAGCAGTGATGTTACTGAAGCTTTCTTT. It specifies CASSDVTEAFF. The chain carries TRBV25-1 and TRBJ1-1; no definite D call. CDR3 size: 11 residues. Germline-derived CDR1 and CDR2 are MGHDK and SYGVNS. V was trimmed by 3 bases and J by 5 bases, leaving 4 bases between them.

The chain links TRBV28 to TRBJ1-2; D is undetermined. The CDR3 is made up of 15 amino acids. Germline V gene lookup returns CDR1 MDHEN and CDR2 SYDVKM. V lost 6 bases and J lost 3, with 17 bases in between. CDR3 protein: CASRIAAVTHYGYTF. In nucleotides, the CDR3 is TGTGCCAGCAGAATCGCAGCCGTCACCCACTATGGCTACACCTTC.

CDR3 protein: CASSKSSGGSYYNEQFF. In DNA form, the CDR3 reads TGTGCCAGCAGTAAAAGTTCGGGCGGGAGTTACTACAATGAGCAGTTCTTC. This chain joins TRBV2 and TRBJ2-1; 7 bases fit TRBD2. Trimming took 5 bases from V and 3 from J; bases not matched to a gene: 13. The germline gives CDR1 SNHLY, CDR2 FYNNEI. The CDR3 covers 17 residues.

This clone has a single count. The V gene is TRBV7-9, the J gene TRBJ1-5; no reliable D call. CDR3 length: 12 residues. Germline-derived CDR1 and CDR2 are SEHNR and FQNEAQ (reference sequence). V lost 3 bases and J 6 bases, leaving 6 bases between the germline ends. CDR3 in DNA: TGTGCCAGCAGCTTTGGAGTTCAGCCCCAGCATTTT. Protein sequence: CASSFGVQPQHF.

The chain has TRBV3-1 (or the pseudogene TRBV3-2) and TRBJ2-5; D unclear. Trimming removed 0 bases from V and 1 base from J, with 3 bases in between. Germline V gene data show CDR1 as LGHDT and CDR2 as YNNKEL (reference sequence). The CDR3 is 13 residues long. CDR3 in DNA: TGTGCCAGCAGCCAAGATCTCCAAGAGACCCAGTACTTC. It encodes CASSQDLQETQYF.

The chain uses TRBV6-2 or TRBV6-3 and TRBJ1-1; the D is unclear. CDR3 length: 13 residues. V was cut by 6 bases and J by 1 base, with 9 bases left in between. Germline V gives CDR1 MNHEY, CDR2 SVGEGT. CDR3 region: CASSTSENTEAFF. DNA for the CDR3: TGTGCCAGCAGCACCAGCGAGAACACTGAAGCTTTCTTT.

V is TRBV9 and J is TRBJ1-1, with D perhaps TRBD1 (6 bases). The CDR3 extends over 16 amino acids. V lost 4 bases, J lost 0 bases, and 16 bases lay in between. Germline V lookup: CDR1 SGDLS, CDR2 YYNGEE. CDR3 DNA sequence: TGTGCCAGCAGCTCCCGCGGGGGCAGCTTGAACACTGAAGCTTTCTTT. Translating gives CASSSRGGSLNTEAFF.

The V and J genes are TRBV11-2 and TRBJ2-1; 9 bases fit TRBD2. The CDR3 is 16 residues long. Per the germline V gene, CDR1 is SGHAT and CDR2 is FQNNGV. With V trimmed by 5 bases and J by 6 bases, 11 bases remained unmatched. The CDR3 DNA follows: TGTGCCAGCAGCCTAGTAGCGGGAGTTAGGGGCAATGAGCAGTTCTTC. Residues: CASSLVAGVRGNEQFF.

The chain combines TRBV6-1 with TRBJ1-5; 9 bases map to TRBD1. Trimming at V came to 3 bases and at J to 3 bases, leaving 9 bases not matched to a gene. This CDR3 has 17 residues. Germline assignment: CDR1 MNHNS and CDR2 SASEGT. The CDR3 loop is CASSELPGQGTNQPQHF. CDR3 in DNA: TGTGCCAGCAGTGAGCTACCGGGACAGGGTACCAATCAGCCCCAGCATTTT.

This rearrangement joins TRBV6-5 to TRBJ2-7; D gene ambiguous. This CDR3 has 12 amino acids. Germline CDR1 and CDR2: MNHEY and SVGAGI. V dropped 0 bases and J dropped 2 bases, with 2 bases sitting between them. CDR3 sequence reads: CASSYSPYEQYF. The CDR3 nucleotides read TGTGCCAGCAGTTACTCACCCTACGAGCAGTACTTC.

The chain recombines TRBV11-2 with TRBJ2-7; D may be TRBD2 (5 bases). CDR1 is SGHAT, CDR2 FQNNGV, per germline. Trimming left V 5 bases short and J 4 bases short, with 18 bases between. This CDR3 is built from 15 residues. The CDR3 DNA sequence: TGTGCCAGCAGCCCTATCGTGGGGAGCTGGTACGAGCAGTACTTC. Translated, it gives CASSPIVGSWYEQYF.

This rearrangement joins TRBV18 to TRBJ1-1, with D uncertain. The V end was cut by 3 bases, the J end by 0 bases, with 11 bases between. From germline, CDR1 is KGHSH and CDR2 LQKENI. This CDR3 is 15 amino acids long. Here the CDR3 reads CASSPLNIMNTEAFF. The CDR3 DNA reads as TGTGCCAGCTCACCCCTTAATATCATGAACACTGAAGCTTTCTTT.

The chain has TRBV5-1 and TRBJ2-2; D gene uncertain. This CDR3 is 14 amino acids long. Deletions cut 5 bases from V and 1 base from J, with 9 bases between. Germline values: CDR1 SGHRS, CDR2 YFSETQ. The CDR3 spells CASRLDQNTGELFF. The CDR3 nucleotides read TGCGCCAGCAGATTAGACCAGAACACCGGGGAGCTGTTTTTT.

This chain joins TRBV4-2 and TRBJ1-1, with 7 bases fitting TRBD1. Trimming took 5 bases from V and 4 from J; bases not matched to a gene: 7. The CDR3 spans 14 residues. Germline CDR1 and CDR2: LGHNA and YNFKEQ. The CDR3 sequence is CASSTRDRATEAFF. The CDR3 nucleotides read TGTGCCAGCAGCACGCGAGACAGGGCCACTGAAGCTTTCTTT.

In its sample, this clone was seen a few times. V gene TRBV6-4 combines with J gene TRBJ2-3, with 9 bases fitting TRBD2. Trimming cost V 0 bases and J 4 bases; bases outside gene matches: 2. Germline V gene lookup returns CDR1 MRHNA and CDR2 SNTAGT. CDR3 size: 15 residues. The CDR3 protein is CASSDSSGRPDTQYF. The CDR3, as DNA: TGTGCCAGCAGTGACTCCAGCGGGAGGCCAGATACGCAGTATTTT.

The V call is TRBV28, the J call TRBJ1-6; the D gene is possibly TRBD1 (6 bases). This CDR3 has 11 residues. Germline CDR1 MDHEN, CDR2 SYDVKM. Trimming stripped 3 bases from V and 15 bases from J, with 9 bases between. This CDR3 is CASSLSDSLHF. The CDR3 nucleotides are TGTGCCAGCAGTTTGTCGGACAGCCTCCACTTT. Full variable domain (outside the CDR3, taken from reference TRBV28 and TRBJ1-6): DVKVTQSSRYLVKRTGEKVFLECVQDMDHENMFWYRQDPGLGLRLIYFSYDVKMKEKGDIPEGYSVSREKKERFSLILESASTNQTSMYLCASSLSDSLHFGNGTRLTVT.

The J gene is TRBJ1-4, the V gene TRBV18; D is unresolved. The CDR3 sequence is 14 residues long. The V gene lost 4 bases and the J gene lost 1 base, with 7 bases spanning the gap. CDR1 KGHSH and CDR2 LQKENI come from the germline V gene. CDR3 loop: CASSRGLTNEKLFF. The CDR3 DNA follows: TGTGCCAGCTCACGAGGATTAACTAATGAAAAACTGTTTTTT.

The genes are TRBV7-9 and TRBJ1-2, with D possibly TRBD1 on 6 matching bases. Trimming removed 3 bases from V and 4 bases from J, with 15 bases in between. Per germline, CDR1 SEHNR and CDR2 FQNEAQ (reference sequence). The CDR3 totals 15 residues. CDR3 DNA: TGTGCCAGCAGCTTCGGCCGACAGGCGATCTATGGCTACACCTTC. Amino acids: CASSFGRQAIYGYTF.

This sequence joins TRBV12-5 and TRBJ2-7, with a weak D call TRBD2 (6 bases). The CDR3 spans 15 residues. The V gene's germline CDR1 is LGHNT and CDR2 FRNRAP. V was clipped by 6 bases and J by 7 bases, with 22 bases between them. CDR3 DNA: TGTGCTAGTGGCTTAGGGGCGGGAAGGCCTACGGAGCAGTACTTC. Protein product: CASGLGAGRPTEQYF.

This clone was seen only once. The genes are TRBV4-2 and TRBJ2-1; 11 bases fit TRBD2. There are 16 residues in the CDR3. The V gene's germline CDR1 is LGHNA and CDR2 YNFKEQ. The J segment lost 7 bases and the V segment lost 0 bases, leaving 5 bases of the junction unmatched. The CDR3 loop reads CASSQELAGEINEQFF. The DNA of the CDR3 is TGTGCCAGCAGCCAAGAACTAGCGGGAGAGATAAATGAGCAGTTCTTC.

This clone was recorded only once. The chain recombines TRBV15 with TRBJ2-5; 10 bases agree with TRBD1. The CDR3 is made up of 13 amino acids. CDR1 and CDR2 from the germline V gene are LNHNV and YYDKDF (reference sequence). With 5 bases clipped from V and 5 bases from J, the junction kept 2 bases outside the gene matches. CDR3 sequence (DNA): TGTGCCACCAGCGGGACAGGGGTTGAGACCCAGTACTTC. Amino acid sequence: CATSGTGVETQYF. The entire variable domain, with the rest obtained from reference TRBV15 and TRBJ2-5, is as follows: DAMVIQNPRYQVTQFGKPVTLSCSQTLNHNVMYWYQQKSSQAPKLLFHYYDKDFNNEADTPDNFQSRRPNTSFCFLDIRSPGLGDTAMYLCATSGTGVETQYFGPGTRLLVL.

This clone was recorded only once. The CDR3 here is CAWRRRPYPIYGYTF. CDR3 DNA: TGTGCCTGGAGGCGCCGACCCTACCCTATCTATGGCTACACCTTC. V usage is TRBV30 and J usage is TRBJ1-2; unclear D gene. Germline values: CDR1 GTSNPN, CDR2 SVGIG (reference sequence). The CDR3 is 15 amino acids. V was trimmed by 3 bases and J by 4 bases, leaving 18 bases between them.

This chain uses TRBV19 with TRBJ1-3; 8 nucleotides match TRBD1. This CDR3 spans 15 amino acids. Looked up from germline, CDR1 is LNHDA and CDR2 is SQIVND (reference sequence). Losses at the gene ends were 7 bases for V and 3 bases for J; bases not matched to a gene: 8. The CDR3 bases are TGTGCCAGTACCCGGGACAGGTCCTATGGAAACACCATATATTTT. Amino acids: CASTRDRSYGNTIYF. The full variable domain, completed using reference TRBV19 and TRBJ1-3, is DGGITQSPKYLFRKEGQNVTLSCEQNLNHDAMYWYRQDPGQGLRLIYYSQIVNDFQKGDIAEGYSVSREKKESFPLTVTSAQKNPTAFYLCASTRDRSYGNTIYFGEGSWLTVV.

The chain links TRBV6-1 to TRBJ2-2, with 8 bases fitting TRBD2. J lost 2 bases, V lost 3 bases, and 14 bases had no gene match. The CDR3 contains 19 residues. CDR1 is MNHNS and CDR2 is SASEGT in the germline V gene. This CDR3 reads CASSDSLAFSGANTGELFF. The CDR3 DNA reads as TGTGCCAGCAGTGATTCTCTGGCATTTAGCGGGGCCAACACCGGGGAGCTGTTTTTT.

The chain has TRBV6-1 and TRBJ2-1; D is uncertain. Germline CDR1 reads MNHNS; CDR2 reads SASEGT. The CDR3 loop spans 16 amino acids. Trimming stripped 2 bases from V and 3 bases from J, with 14 bases between. The CDR3 here is CASSELVASGYNEQFF. In DNA, the CDR3 is TGTGCCAGCAGTGAATTGGTAGCTTCGGGCTACAATGAGCAGTTCTTC.